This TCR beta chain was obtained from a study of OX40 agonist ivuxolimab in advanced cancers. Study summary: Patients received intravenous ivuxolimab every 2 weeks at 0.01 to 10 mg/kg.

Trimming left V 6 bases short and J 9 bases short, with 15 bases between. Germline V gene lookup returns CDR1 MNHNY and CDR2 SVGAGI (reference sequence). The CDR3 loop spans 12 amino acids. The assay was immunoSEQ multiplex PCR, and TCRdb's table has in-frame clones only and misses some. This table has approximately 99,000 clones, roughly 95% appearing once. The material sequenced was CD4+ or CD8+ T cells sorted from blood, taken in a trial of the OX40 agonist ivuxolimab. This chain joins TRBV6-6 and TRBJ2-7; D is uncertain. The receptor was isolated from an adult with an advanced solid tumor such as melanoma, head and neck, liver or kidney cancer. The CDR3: CASRDGETGQYF. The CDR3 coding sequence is TGTGCCAGCAGGGACGGCGAAACCGGGCAGTACTTC.